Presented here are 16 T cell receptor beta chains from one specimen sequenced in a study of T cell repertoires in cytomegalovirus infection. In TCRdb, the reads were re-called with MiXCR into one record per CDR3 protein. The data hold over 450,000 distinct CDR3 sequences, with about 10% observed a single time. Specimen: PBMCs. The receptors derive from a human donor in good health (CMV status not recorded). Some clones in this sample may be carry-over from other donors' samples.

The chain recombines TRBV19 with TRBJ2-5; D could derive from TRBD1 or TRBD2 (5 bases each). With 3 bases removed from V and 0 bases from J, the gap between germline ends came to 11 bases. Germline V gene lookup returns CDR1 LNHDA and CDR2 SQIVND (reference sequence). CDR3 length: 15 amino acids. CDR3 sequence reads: CASSIPRDHQETQYF. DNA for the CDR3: TGTGCCAGTAGTATCCCCAGGGACCACCAAGAGACCCAGTACTTC.

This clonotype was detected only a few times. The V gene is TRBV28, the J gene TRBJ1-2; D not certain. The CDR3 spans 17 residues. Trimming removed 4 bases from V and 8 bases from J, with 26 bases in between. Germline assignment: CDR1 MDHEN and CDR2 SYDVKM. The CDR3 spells CASSSYRRLSIALGYTF. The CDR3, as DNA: TGTGCCAGCAGTTCATACCGCCGACTTAGTATTGCCTTGGGCTACACCTTC.

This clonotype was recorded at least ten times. CDR3 in DNA: TGTGCCAGCAGTCCGACAGGGGCCGCTGAAGCTTTCTTT. Its translation is CASSPTGAAEAFF. V is TRBV12-3 or TRBV12-4 and J is TRBJ1-1; 8 positions agree with TRBD1. V lost 5 bases to trimming and J lost 6 bases; unmatched junction nucleotides: 5. The CDR3 runs 13 residues.

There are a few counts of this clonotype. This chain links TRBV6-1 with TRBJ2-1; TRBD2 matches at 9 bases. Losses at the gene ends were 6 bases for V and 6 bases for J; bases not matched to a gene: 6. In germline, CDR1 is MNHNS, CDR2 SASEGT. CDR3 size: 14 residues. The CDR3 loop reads CASRPGTSINEQFF. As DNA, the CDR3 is TGTGCCAGCAGACCCGGGACTAGCATCAATGAGCAGTTCTTC.

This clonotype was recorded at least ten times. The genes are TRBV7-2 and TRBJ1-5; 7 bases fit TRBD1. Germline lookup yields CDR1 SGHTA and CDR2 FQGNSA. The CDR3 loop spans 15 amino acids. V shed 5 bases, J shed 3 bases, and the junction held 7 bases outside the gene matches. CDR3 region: CASSPQGRDNQPQHF. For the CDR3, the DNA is TGTGCCAGCAGCCCACAGGGGAGGGACAATCAGCCCCAGCATTTT.

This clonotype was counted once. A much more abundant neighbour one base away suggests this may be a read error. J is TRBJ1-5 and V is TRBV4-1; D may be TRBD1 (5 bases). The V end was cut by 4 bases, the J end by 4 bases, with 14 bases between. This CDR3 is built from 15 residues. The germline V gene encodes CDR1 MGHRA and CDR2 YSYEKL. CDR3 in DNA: TGCGCCAGCAGCCCCCGGGACCTTAGAAATCAGCCCCAGCATTTT. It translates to CASSPRDLRNQPQHF.

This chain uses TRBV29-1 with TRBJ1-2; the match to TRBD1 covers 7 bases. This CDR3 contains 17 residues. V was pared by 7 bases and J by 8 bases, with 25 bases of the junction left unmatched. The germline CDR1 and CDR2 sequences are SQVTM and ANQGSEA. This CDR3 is CSATRRDSGSGGRGYTF. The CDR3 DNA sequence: TGCAGCGCCACCCGACGGGACAGCGGATCCGGTGGGCGAGGCTACACCTTC.

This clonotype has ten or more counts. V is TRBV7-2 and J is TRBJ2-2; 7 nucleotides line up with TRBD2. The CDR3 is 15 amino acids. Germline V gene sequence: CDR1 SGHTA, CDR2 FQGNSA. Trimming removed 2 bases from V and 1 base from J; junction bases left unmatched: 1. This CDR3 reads CASSLSSGNTGELFF. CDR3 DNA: TGTGCCAGCAGCTTATCTAGCGGGAACACCGGGGAGCTGTTTTTT.

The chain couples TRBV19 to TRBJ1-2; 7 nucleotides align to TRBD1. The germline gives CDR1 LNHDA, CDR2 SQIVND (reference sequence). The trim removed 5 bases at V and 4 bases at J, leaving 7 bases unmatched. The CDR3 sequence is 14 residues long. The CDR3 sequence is CASSLRTGAYGYTF. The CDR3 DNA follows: TGTGCCAGTAGTCTGAGAACAGGGGCCTATGGCTACACCTTC.

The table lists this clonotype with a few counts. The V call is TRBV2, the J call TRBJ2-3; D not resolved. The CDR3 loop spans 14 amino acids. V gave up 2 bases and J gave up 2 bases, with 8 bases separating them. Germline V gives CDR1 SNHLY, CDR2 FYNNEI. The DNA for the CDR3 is TGTGCCAGCAGTGAATTGGCTAACACAGATACGCAGTATTTT. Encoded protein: CASSELANTDTQYF.

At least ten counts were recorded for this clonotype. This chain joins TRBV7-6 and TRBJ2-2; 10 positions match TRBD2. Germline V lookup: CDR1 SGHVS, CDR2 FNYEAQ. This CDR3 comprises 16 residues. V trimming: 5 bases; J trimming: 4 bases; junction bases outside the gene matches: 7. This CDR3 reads CASSILAGATTGELFF. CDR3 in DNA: TGTGCCAGCAGCATCCTAGCGGGAGCTACCACCGGGGAGCTGTTTTTT.

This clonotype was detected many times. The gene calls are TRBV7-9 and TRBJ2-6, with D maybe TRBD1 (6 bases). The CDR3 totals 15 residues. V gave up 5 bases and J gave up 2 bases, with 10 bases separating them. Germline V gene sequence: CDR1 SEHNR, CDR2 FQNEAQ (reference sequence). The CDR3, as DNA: TGTGCCAGCAGCCCCCAGGGGACTGGGGCCAACGTCCTGACTTTC. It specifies CASSPQGTGANVLTF.

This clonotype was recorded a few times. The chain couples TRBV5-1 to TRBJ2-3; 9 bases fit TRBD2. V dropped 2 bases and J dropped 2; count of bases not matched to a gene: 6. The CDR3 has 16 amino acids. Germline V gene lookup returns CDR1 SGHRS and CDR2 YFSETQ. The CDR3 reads CASSLMTSGDTDTQYF. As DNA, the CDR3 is TGCGCCAGCAGCTTAATGACTAGCGGAGACACAGATACGCAGTATTTT.

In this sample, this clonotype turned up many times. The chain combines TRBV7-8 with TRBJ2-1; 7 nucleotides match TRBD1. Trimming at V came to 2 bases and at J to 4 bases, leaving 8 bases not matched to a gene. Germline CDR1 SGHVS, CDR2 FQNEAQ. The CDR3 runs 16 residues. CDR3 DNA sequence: TGTGCCAGCAGCTTAATGAGGGGGCGCGTTTACAATGAGCAGTTCTTC. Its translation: CASSLMRGRVYNEQFF.

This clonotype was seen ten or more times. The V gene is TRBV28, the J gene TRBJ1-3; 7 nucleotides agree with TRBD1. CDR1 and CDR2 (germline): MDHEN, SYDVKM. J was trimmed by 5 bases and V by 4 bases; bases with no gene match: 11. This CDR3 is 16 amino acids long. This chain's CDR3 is CASSSRQGGLRNTIYF. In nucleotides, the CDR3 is TGTGCCAGCAGTTCCAGACAGGGAGGTTTGAGAAACACCATATATTTT.

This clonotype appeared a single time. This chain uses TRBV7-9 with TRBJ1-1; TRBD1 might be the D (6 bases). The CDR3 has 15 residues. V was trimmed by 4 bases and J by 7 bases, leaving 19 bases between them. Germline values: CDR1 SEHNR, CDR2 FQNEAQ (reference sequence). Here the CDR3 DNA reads TGTGCCAGCAGCTCGTCCCGGGACACTACGGATGAAGCTTTCTTT. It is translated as CASSSSRDTTDEAFF.